The 22 T cell receptor beta chains listed next were all sequenced from one sample in a study of cytomegalovirus exposure and HLA in healthy donors. 60 Vbeta and 13 Jbeta primers were used in PCR. Measured with immunoSEQ multiplex PCR; TCRdb has only the in-frame clones, and not every one. The table has 150,000 to 200,000 clones, roughly 82% seen once. The sequenced sample consisted of PBMCs. These receptors were taken from a girl aged 2 to 10 in good health and CMV-seropositive.

The count of this clone is one. V and J are TRBV5-1 and TRBJ2-3; no reliable D call. The V gene lost 2 bases and the J gene lost 0 bases, with 13 bases spanning the gap. Germline V gene lookup returns CDR1 SGHRS and CDR2 YFSETQ. The CDR3 length is 16 residues. The DNA for the CDR3 is TGCGCCAGCAGCTTCCTACCCCTCCCTAGCACAGATACGCAGTATTTT. Its translation is CASSFLPLPSTDTQYF.

The chain couples TRBV5-4 to TRBJ1-4; 8 bases match TRBD1. With 0 bases clipped from V and 7 bases from J, the junction kept 5 bases outside the gene matches. The germline V gene has CDR1 SGHNT and CDR2 YYREEE (reference sequence). The CDR3 covers 15 residues. CDR3 nucleotides: TGTGCCAGCAGCTTGGCCGACAGGGGAGGTGAAAAACTGTTTTTT. Protein product: CASSLADRGGEKLFF.

This clone was counted a single time. The genes are TRBV2 and TRBJ1-2; no firm D call. CDR1 is SNHLY and CDR2 is FYNNEI in the germline V gene. The CDR3 consists of 13 residues. V was clipped by 1 base and J by 8 bases, with 11 bases between them. The CDR3 region has the DNA TGTGCCAGCAGTGAAGGGGCAGTCGGCGGCTACACCTTC. Protein sequence: CASSEGAVGGYTF. The entire variable domain, with the rest obtained from reference TRBV2 and TRBJ1-2, is as follows: EPEVTQTPSHQVTQMGQEVILRCVPISNHLYFYWYRQILGQKVEFLVSFYNNEISEKSEIFDDQFSVERPDGSNFTLKIRSTKLEDSAMYFCASSEGAVGGYTFGSGTRLTVV.

The chain combines TRBV4-2 with TRBJ1-5; 8 bases fit TRBD1. The CDR3 loop spans 16 amino acids. Germline V gene lookup returns CDR1 LGHNA and CDR2 YNFKEQ. J was trimmed by 2 bases and V by 1 base; bases with no gene match: 4. The CDR3 coding sequence is TGTGCCAGCAGCCAAGGCGGACAGGGCGGCAATCAGCCCCAGCATTTT. Its protein product is CASSQGGQGGNQPQHF.

This sequence joins TRBV30 and TRBJ2-3, with 7 positions matching TRBD1. The CDR3 extends over 15 amino acids. Losses at the gene ends were 3 bases for V and 4 bases for J; bases not matched to a gene: 10. Germline loops: CDR1 GTSNPN, CDR2 SVGIG (reference sequence). DNA of the CDR3: TGTGCCTGGAGCAATGGACAGGTGGTTCCAGATACGCAGTATTTT. It translates to CAWSNGQVVPDTQYF.

This clone was found once. The chain combines TRBV28 with TRBJ2-1; TRBD2 matches 7 bases. This CDR3 is 16 amino acids long. Germline V gives CDR1 MDHEN, CDR2 SYDVKM. Trimming took 1 base from V and 7 from J; bases not matched to a gene: 10. In nucleotides, the CDR3 is TGTGCCAGCAGTTTATTAACCGCGGGAGTGGGGAATGAGCAGTTCTTC. This codes for CASSLLTAGVGNEQFF.

The V call is TRBV28, the J call TRBJ1-5; 7 bases are shared with TRBD1. V lost 3 bases and J lost 6; bases outside the gene matches: 8. The CDR3 runs 15 residues. CDR1 is MDHEN, CDR2 SYDVKM, per germline. This CDR3 is CASSFPRQGGQPQHF. The CDR3 nucleotides are TGTGCCAGCAGTTTTCCCCGACAGGGAGGTCAGCCCCAGCATTTT.

The V gene is TRBV5-1, the J gene TRBJ1-4; D is uncertain. Per germline, CDR1 SGHRS and CDR2 YFSETQ. CDR3 length equals 15 residues. V was pared by 4 bases and J by 7 bases, with 17 bases between. This CDR3 reads CASSVERASGEKLFF. CDR3 DNA sequence: TGCGCCAGCAGCGTGGAGAGGGCCTCGGGTGAAAAACTGTTTTTT.

The J gene is TRBJ2-5, the V gene TRBV29-1, with D perhaps TRBD2 (5 bases). Germline V gene sequence: CDR1 SQVTM, CDR2 ANQGSEA. Trimming removed 5 bases from V and 2 bases from J, with 6 bases in between. This CDR3 spans 11 amino acids. CDR3 region: CSVSGQETQYF. The CDR3 coding sequence is TGCAGCGTTAGCGGACAAGAGACCCAGTACTTC.

This clone was seen a single time. The chain employs TRBV28 and TRBJ1-1, with D unclear. Germline V gives CDR1 MDHEN, CDR2 SYDVKM. The CDR3 extends over 13 amino acids. V lost 3 bases to trimming and J lost 2 bases, with 7 bases between them. CDR3 amino acids: CASSLTPNTEAFF. The CDR3 coding sequence is TGTGCCAGCAGTTTGACACCAAACACTGAAGCTTTCTTT.

This clone appeared once. This rearrangement joins TRBV4-1 to TRBJ1-6, with 8 bases lining up with TRBD1. Germline V CDR1 and CDR2: MGHRA, YSYEKL. This CDR3 has 18 amino acids. V shed 0 bases, J shed 10 bases, and the junction held 14 bases outside the gene matches. The CDR3 region is CASSQDQKGQGRKSPLHF. In nucleotides, the CDR3 is TGCGCCAGCAGCCAAGATCAGAAAGGACAGGGAAGGAAATCACCCCTCCACTTT.

This clone was detected once. This chain connects TRBV7-9 to TRBJ2-2, with a weak D call TRBD2 (7 bases). The CDR3 extends over 17 amino acids. V was pared by 5 bases and J by 6 bases, with 22 bases between. CDR1 is SEHNR, CDR2 FQNEAQ, per germline (reference sequence). The CDR3: CASSPPRTGREPGELFF. CDR3 bases: TGTGCCAGCAGCCCCCCCCGCACAGGGAGGGAGCCCGGGGAGCTGTTTTTT.

The rearrangement links TRBV5-1 to TRBJ2-2; D unclear. In germline, CDR1 is SGHRS, CDR2 YFSETQ. The CDR3 is made up of 13 amino acids. V lost 4 bases, J lost 3 bases, and 7 bases lay in between. The CDR3 is CASSPSDTGELFF. The CDR3 nucleotides read TGCGCCAGCAGCCCCTCCGACACCGGGGAGCTGTTTTTT.

The genes are TRBV9 and TRBJ2-7, with 7 bases fitting TRBD1. V gave up 0 bases and J gave up 4 bases; unmatched junction bases: 7. The CDR3 loop spans 15 amino acids. Germline assignment: CDR1 SGDLS and CDR2 YYNGEE. The CDR3 loop is CASSVVPGGRYEQYF. DNA for the CDR3: TGTGCCAGCAGCGTAGTTCCAGGGGGTCGATACGAGCAGTACTTC.

The rearrangement links TRBV9 to TRBJ2-2; unclear D gene. Trimming pared 5 bases from V and 2 bases from J, leaving 7 bases between. Per germline, CDR1 SGDLS and CDR2 YYNGEE. The CDR3 has 13 residues. CDR3 sequence (DNA): TGTGCCAGCAGTGGGCGTAACACCGGGGAGCTGTTTTTT. Translating it yields CASSGRNTGELFF.

The chain employs TRBV4-1 and TRBJ2-5; weak D call: TRBD1 (6 bases). CDR1 and CDR2 from the germline V gene are MGHRA and YSYEKL. V lost 0 bases and J 2 bases, leaving 10 bases between the germline ends. The CDR3 has 15 amino acids. CDR3 in DNA: TGCGCCAGCAGCCAAGACAGGGGAATTCAAGAGACCCAGTACTTC. Protein sequence: CASSQDRGIQETQYF.

This chain links TRBV6-1 with TRBJ1-5, with 8 bases fitting TRBD1. The CDR3 is made up of 15 amino acids. The V gene end was trimmed by 8 bases and the J gene end by 9 bases; junction bases not matched to a gene: 15. Per germline, CDR1 MNHNS and CDR2 SASEGT. The DNA for the CDR3 is TGTGCCAGCCCTTCGTCAGGGGGCGAAAACCTGCCCCAGCATTTT. This encodes CASPSSGGENLPQHF.

The J gene is TRBJ2-7, the V gene TRBV9; D gene ambiguous. This CDR3 contains 13 residues. Germline-derived CDR1 and CDR2 are SGDLS and YYNGEE. Between the trimmed V and J ends, which lost 3 bases and 6 bases, there was a span of 13 bases. The CDR3 protein is CASSDAAYSEQYF. For the CDR3, the DNA is TGTGCCAGCAGCGACGCTGCCTACTCCGAGCAGTACTTC.

The chain links TRBV7-3 to TRBJ2-7; TRBD2 might be the D (6 bases). Trimming cost V 2 bases and J 7 bases, with 9 bases left between them. The germline V gene encodes CDR1 SGHTA and CDR2 FQGTGA. The CDR3 sequence is 12 residues long. Written as DNA, the CDR3 is TGTGCCAGCAGCTTACCAGCGGGTGAGCAGTACTTC. Translating it yields CASSLPAGEQYF.

This clone has just one count. One end of the junction is discordant with germline, which a read error may explain. The chain combines TRBV6-6 with TRBJ1-2; D might be TRBD1 (5 bases). CDR3 size: 14 residues. Looked up from germline, CDR1 is MNHNY and CDR2 is SVGAGI (reference sequence). Here the CDR3 reads CASSSNGHGLGYAF. The CDR3, as DNA: TGTGCCAGCAGTTCTAACGGACACGGTTTGGGCTACGCCTTC.

The rearrangement joins TRBV30 to TRBJ2-7; D remains ambiguous. Germline CDR1 reads GTSNPN; CDR2 reads SVGIG (reference sequence). Deletions cut 2 bases from V and 5 bases from J, with 16 bases between. This CDR3 region has 14 residues. In DNA, the CDR3 is TGTGCCTGGAGTAAGATGAGTGACAAAGACGAGCAGTACTTC. This codes for CAWSKMSDKDEQYF.

This chain uses TRBV18 with TRBJ2-2; TRBD2 matches 13 bases. Germline CDR1 is KGHSH and CDR2 is LQKENI. The trim removed 3 bases at V and 0 bases at J, leaving 7 bases unmatched. The CDR3 consists of 19 residues. CDR3 sequence (DNA): TGTGCCAGCTCACCCATCGTGACTAGCGGGAGGTCGAACACCGGGGAGCTGTTTTTT. Protein product: CASSPIVTSGRSNTGELFF.